Sequencing of this T cell receptor (beta chain) was carried out in a study of CD8 T cells in ankylosing spondylitis (dated by TCRdb to between 2016 and 2019). In terms of the full investigation: T cell receptor beta repertoires were profiled in healthy donors and ankylosing spondylitis patients so that disease-linked TCR variants could be found. The whole study cohort included some 100 healthy donors and 25 ankylosing spondylitis patients. Peripheral blood samples were taken, and synovial fluid was additionally collected from ankylosing spondylitis patients.

With regard to this clonotype: The target of this receptor is not known. No base-level quality is on record; no much larger clone is a single base apart.

The full study reports these points: Blood from ankylosing spondylitis patients appeared to be characterized by a TCR beta motif composed of eight highly homologous amino acid variants. The disease-linked clones were reported as significantly enriched in matched synovial fluid samples from ankylosing spondylitis patients. In peripheral blood, the disease-linked clones were found at relatively low frequencies and had a CD8+ phenotype. Some of the motif variants had been reported before in the synovial fluid and blood of reactive arthritis patients, a finding that suggests common disease-initiation mechanisms.

The instrument was an Illumina HiSeq 2500. TCR beta libraries were prepared by quantitative 5'-RACE with molecular barcodes. On the study's bioinformatics: To identify disease-linked TCR variants, a new computational method was used, one built on a probabilistic model of VDJ rearrangement. Starting from the raw public reads, TCRdb applied fastp trimming at Q25, assembled clones with MiXCR and retained in-frame beta chains. Rows matching on CDR3 protein sequence are summarized as one entry with the most common DNA and genes. The authors' filters were not applied to this entry. In all, the sample holds 200,000 to 300,000 distinct CDR3 sequences, and roughly 32% of those were seen once. Clones ranked in the top ten supply 3.5% to 4.5% of the sample. The CDR3 contains 17 residues, cysteine and phenylalanine counted. Only CDR3 DNA remains: 51 bases, in frame from the first base. Germline trimming: 2 bases from V, 5 bases from J; junction bases outside gene matches: 15. CDR1 and CDR2 were assigned from the germline V gene as SQVTM and ANQGSEA.

This receptor chain uses TRBV29-1 and TRBJ2-5, with 9 bases in between that match TRBD1. This TCR was recovered from a male donor with ankylosing spondylitis or in good health (not recorded which). Sequenced: blood, either unsorted or a sorted T cell fraction (not recorded which). The DNA is TGCAGCGTTGAACTTCCTTCCGGGACAGGGTCACGGGAGACCCAGTACTTC. Its translation is CSVELPSGTGSRETQYF.